A single TCR beta chain is shown here with its context. Antigen unknown. Described treatment: 10-day PBMC culture with coronavirus spike peptide pools or control peptides (ViraFEST assay). The unexposed donor provided CD4+ T cells, which were taken before the COVID-19 pandemic (2011-2018). Isolation of CD4+ T cells by negative selection took place after nine to eleven days of culture. Once obtained from cultured CD4+ T cells, the DNA was sequenced using the Oncomine TCR Beta short-read assay. TCRdb redid the calling of the PCR reads with MiXCR, one entry per CDR3 protein. The table lists fewer than 8,000 distinct CDR3 sequences, 25% to 30% of them singletons. The data stem from a study of vaccination and CD4 T cells after COVID-19. There are 15 residues in the CDR3. With V trimmed by 0 bases and J by 1 base, 2 bases remained unmatched. Germline CDR1 reads LGHNA; CDR2 reads YNFKEQ.

The origin of this receptor is a human donor in good health. The J gene is TRBJ2-5, the V gene TRBV4-2; TRBD2 aligns across 7 bases. The sequencing sample was made of CD4+ T cells from blood, cultured in vitro. For the CDR3, the DNA is TGTGCCAGCAGCCAAGATCGCGGGGGCCAAGAGACCCAGTACTTC. Its protein product is CASSQDRGGQETQYF.